One and the same sample provided the 7 T cell receptor beta chains below, sequenced in a study of OX40 agonist ivuxolimab in advanced cancers. The method was immunoSEQ multiplex PCR; TCRdb's version includes in-frame clones alone and lacks a portion of them. This table holds fewer than 80,000 clones, roughly four fifths found once. The starting material was CD4+ or CD8+ T cells sorted from blood, obtained in a trial of the OX40 agonist ivuxolimab. The receptors here all came from an adult with an advanced solid tumor such as melanoma, head and neck, liver or kidney cancer.

This clone has only a few counts. The genes are TRBV7-8 and TRBJ1-2; D remains ambiguous. CDR3 length: 13 amino acids. V was pared by 0 bases and J by 4 bases, with 6 bases between. Germline CDR1 SGHVS, CDR2 FQNEAQ. This CDR3 is CASSLALVYGYTF. The CDR3, as DNA: TGTGCCAGCAGCTTAGCGCTGGTCTATGGCTACACCTTC.

With regard to this clone: The same CDR3 arises from other DNA sequences in this sample as well. This rearrangement joins TRBV28 to TRBJ1-5; D gene unclear. Germline V gene lookup returns CDR1 MDHEN and CDR2 SYDVKM. The CDR3 is made up of 13 amino acids. V dropped 4 bases and J dropped 3 bases, with 7 bases sitting between them. The CDR3 region is CASSSGSNQPQHF. As DNA, the CDR3 is TGTGCCAGCAGTTCGGGATCCAATCAGCCCCAGCATTTT.

This chain joins TRBV11-1 and TRBJ2-5; 9 bases map to TRBD2. J lost 2 bases, V lost 4 bases, and 8 bases had no gene match. Germline assignment: CDR1 SGHAT and CDR2 FQDESV (reference sequence). The CDR3 sequence is 16 residues long. CDR3 loop: CASSSRLAGGQETQYF. CDR3 bases: TGTGCCAGCAGCTCCCGACTTGCGGGGGGGCAAGAGACCCAGTACTTC.

This chain connects TRBV6-6 to TRBJ1-1; D not resolved. The CDR3 is 15 residues long. V was shortened by 2 bases and J by 0 bases, with 10 bases between the two germline ends. CDR1 and CDR2 from the germline V gene are MNHNY and SVGAGI (reference sequence). In DNA form, the CDR3 reads TGTGCCAGCAGTTACAACCCAACCATGAACACTGAAGCTTTCTTT. As protein: CASSYNPTMNTEAFF.

The chain recombines TRBV6-7 with TRBJ1-5; a possible D gene is TRBD1 (5 bases). TRBV6-7 is an ORF, and what it does is uncertain. V was pared by 5 bases and J by 0 bases, with 23 bases between. CDR3 length: 19 residues. The DNA of the CDR3 is TGTGCCAGCAGTCGACGGTGGGGACTCCGGTCCTATAGCAATCAGCCCCAGCATTTT. Its translation is CASSRRWGLRSYSNQPQHF.

The V and J genes are TRBV5-3 and TRBJ1-3; D perhaps matches TRBD1 (6 bases). TRBV5-3 is marked as an open reading frame, function uncertain. This CDR3 is built from 13 residues. V lost 10 bases and J 7 bases, leaving 18 bases between the germline ends. The CDR3 spells CAQEGVGANTIYF. Written as DNA, the CDR3 is TGTGCCCAAGAGGGGGTAGGGGCCAACACCATATATTTT.

This chain connects TRBV11-2 to TRBJ1-1, with unresolved D. V lost 2 bases to trimming and J lost 2 bases, with 3 bases between them. Germline lookup yields CDR1 SGHAT and CDR2 FQNNGV. The CDR3 has 12 residues. CDR3 in amino acids: CASSLPNTEAFF. CDR3 sequence (DNA): TGTGCCAGCAGCTTACCCAACACTGAAGCTTTCTTT. The full variable domain, completed using reference TRBV11-2 and TRBJ1-1, is EAGVAQSPRYKIIEKRQSVAFWCNPISGHATLYWYQQILGQGPKLLIQFQNNGVVDDSQLPKDRFSAERLKGVDSTLKIQPAKLEDSAVYLCASSLPNTEAFFGQGTRLTVV.